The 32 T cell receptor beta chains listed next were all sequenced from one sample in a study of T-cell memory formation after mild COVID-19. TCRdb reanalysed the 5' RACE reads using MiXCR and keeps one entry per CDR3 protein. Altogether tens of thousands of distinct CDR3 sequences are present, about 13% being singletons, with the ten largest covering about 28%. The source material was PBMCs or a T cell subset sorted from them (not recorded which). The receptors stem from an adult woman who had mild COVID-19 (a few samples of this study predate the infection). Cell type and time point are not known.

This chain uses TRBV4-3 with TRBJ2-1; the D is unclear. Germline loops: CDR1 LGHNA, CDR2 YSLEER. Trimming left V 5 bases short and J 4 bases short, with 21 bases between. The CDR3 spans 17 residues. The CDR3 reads CASSFLGPVHAYNEQFF. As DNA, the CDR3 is TGCGCCAGCAGCTTTTTGGGTCCAGTTCATGCTTACAATGAGCAGTTCTTC.

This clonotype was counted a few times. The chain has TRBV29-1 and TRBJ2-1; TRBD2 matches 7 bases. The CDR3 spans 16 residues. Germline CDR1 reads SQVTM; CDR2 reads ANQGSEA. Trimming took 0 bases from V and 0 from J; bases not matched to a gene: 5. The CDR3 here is CSVEEVAGSSYNEQFF. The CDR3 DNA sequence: TGCAGCGTTGAAGAGGTAGCGGGCAGCTCCTACAATGAGCAGTTCTTC.

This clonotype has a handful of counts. The CDR3, as DNA: TGCGCCAGCAGCCAAGCGCGGACGTACAATGAGCAGTTCTTC. Translating gives CASSQARTYNEQFF. The chain has TRBV4-1 and TRBJ2-1, with D hard to call. Per germline, CDR1 MGHRA and CDR2 YSYEKL. Trimming removed 1 base at V and 4 bases at J, with 8 bases between. The CDR3 runs 14 residues.

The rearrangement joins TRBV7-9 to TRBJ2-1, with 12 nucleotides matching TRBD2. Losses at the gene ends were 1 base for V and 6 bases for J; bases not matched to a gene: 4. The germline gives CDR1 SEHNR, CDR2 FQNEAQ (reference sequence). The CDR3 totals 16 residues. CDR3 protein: CASSLGLAGVLNEQFF. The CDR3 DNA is TGTGCCAGCAGCTTAGGACTAGCGGGAGTCCTCAATGAGCAGTTCTTC.

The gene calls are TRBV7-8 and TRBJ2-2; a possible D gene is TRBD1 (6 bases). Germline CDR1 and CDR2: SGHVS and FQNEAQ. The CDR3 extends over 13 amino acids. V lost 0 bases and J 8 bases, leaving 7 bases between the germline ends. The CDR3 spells CASSLARGGELFF. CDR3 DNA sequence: TGTGCCAGCAGCTTAGCCAGGGGAGGGGAGCTGTTTTTT.

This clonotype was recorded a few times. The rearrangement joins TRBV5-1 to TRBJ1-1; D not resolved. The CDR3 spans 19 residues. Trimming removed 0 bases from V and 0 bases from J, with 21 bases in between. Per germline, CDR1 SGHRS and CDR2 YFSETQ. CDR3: CASSLDGSGGVRMNTEAFF. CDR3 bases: TGCGCCAGCAGCTTGGACGGGTCCGGTGGGGTGAGAATGAACACTGAAGCTTTCTTT.

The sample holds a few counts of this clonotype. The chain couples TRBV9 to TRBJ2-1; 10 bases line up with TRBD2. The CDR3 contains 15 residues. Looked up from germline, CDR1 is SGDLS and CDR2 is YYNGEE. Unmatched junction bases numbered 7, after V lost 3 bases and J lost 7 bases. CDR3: CASSAERGGRNEQFF. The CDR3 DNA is TGTGCCAGCAGCGCAGAGCGGGGGGGCCGAAATGAGCAGTTCTTC. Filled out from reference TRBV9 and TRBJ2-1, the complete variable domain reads DSGVTQTPKHLITATGQRVTLRCSPRSGDLSVYWYQQSLDQGLQFLIQYYNGEERAKGNILERFSAQQFPDLHSELNLSSLELGDSALYFCASSAERGGRNEQFFGPGTRLTVL.

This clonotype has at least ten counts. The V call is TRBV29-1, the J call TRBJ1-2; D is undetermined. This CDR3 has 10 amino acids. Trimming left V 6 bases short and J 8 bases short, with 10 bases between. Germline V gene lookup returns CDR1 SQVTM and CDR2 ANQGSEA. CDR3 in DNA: TGCAGCGTCCGGGAGGGCGGCTACACCTTC. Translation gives CSVREGGYTF. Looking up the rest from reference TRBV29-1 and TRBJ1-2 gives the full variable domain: SAVISQKPSRDICQRGTSLTIQCQVDSQVTMMFWYRQQPGQSLTLIATANQGSEATYESGFVIDKFPISRPNLTFSTLTVSNMSPEDSSIYLCSVREGGYTFGSGTRLTVV.

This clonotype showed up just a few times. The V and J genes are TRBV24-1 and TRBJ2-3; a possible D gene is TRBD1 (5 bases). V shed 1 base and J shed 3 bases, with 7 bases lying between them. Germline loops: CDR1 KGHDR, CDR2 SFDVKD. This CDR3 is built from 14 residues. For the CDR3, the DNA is TGTGCCACCAGTGATTTTGACAGTACAGATACGCAGTATTTT. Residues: CATSDFDSTDTQYF.

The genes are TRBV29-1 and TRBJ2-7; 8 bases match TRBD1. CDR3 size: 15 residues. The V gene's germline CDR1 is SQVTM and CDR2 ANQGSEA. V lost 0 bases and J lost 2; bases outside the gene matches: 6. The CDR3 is CSVEDLQGAAYEQYF. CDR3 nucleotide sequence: TGCAGCGTTGAAGATCTTCAGGGGGCGGCCTACGAGCAGTACTTC.

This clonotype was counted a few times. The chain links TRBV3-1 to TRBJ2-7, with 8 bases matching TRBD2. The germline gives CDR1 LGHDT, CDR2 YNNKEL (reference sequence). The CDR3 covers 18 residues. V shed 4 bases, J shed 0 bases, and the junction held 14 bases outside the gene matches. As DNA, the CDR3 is TGTGCCAGCAGCCCAGAACCTTACGGGAGGGCCCCCTCCTACGAGCAGTACTTC. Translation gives CASSPEPYGRAPSYEQYF.

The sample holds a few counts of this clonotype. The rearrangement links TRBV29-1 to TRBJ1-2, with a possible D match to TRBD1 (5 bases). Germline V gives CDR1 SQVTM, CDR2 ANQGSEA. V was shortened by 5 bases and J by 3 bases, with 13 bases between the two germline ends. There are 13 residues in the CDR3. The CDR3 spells CSVLGDLDYGYTF. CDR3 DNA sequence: TGCAGCGTTTTGGGGGACCTGGACTATGGCTACACCTTC.

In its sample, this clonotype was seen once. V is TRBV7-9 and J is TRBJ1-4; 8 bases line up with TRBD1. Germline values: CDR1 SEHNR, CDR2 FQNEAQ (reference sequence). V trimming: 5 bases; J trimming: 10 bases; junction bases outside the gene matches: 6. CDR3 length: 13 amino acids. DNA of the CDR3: TGTGCCAGCAGCGCGGGACAGGATGGAAAACTGTTTTTT. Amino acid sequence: CASSAGQDGKLFF.

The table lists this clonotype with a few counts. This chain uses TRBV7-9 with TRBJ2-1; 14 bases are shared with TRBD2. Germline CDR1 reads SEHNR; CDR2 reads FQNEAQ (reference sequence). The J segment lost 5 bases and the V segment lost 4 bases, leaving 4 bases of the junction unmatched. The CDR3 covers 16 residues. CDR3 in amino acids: CASSSRLAGGHNEQFF. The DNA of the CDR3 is TGTGCCAGCAGCTCTCGACTAGCGGGAGGGCACAATGAGCAGTTCTTC.

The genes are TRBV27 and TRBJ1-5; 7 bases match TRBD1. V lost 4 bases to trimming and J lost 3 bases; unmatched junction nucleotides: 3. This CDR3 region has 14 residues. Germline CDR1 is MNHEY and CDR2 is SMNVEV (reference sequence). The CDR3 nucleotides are TGTGCCAGCAGTTCACAGGGGAACAATCAGCCCCAGCATTTT. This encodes CASSSQGNNQPQHF.

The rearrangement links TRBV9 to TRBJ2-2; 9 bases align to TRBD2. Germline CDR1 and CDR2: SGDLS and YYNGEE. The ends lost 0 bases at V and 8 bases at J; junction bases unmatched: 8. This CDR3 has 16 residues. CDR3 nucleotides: TGTGCCAGCAGCGTAGGCGGCGGGAGGGCCCTGGGGGAGCTGTTTTTT. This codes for CASSVGGGRALGELFF.

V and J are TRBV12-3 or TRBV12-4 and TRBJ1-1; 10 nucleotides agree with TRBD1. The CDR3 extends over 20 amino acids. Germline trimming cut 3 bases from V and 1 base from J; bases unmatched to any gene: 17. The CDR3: CASSLRFQIRGQGTNTEAFF. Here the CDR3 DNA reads TGTGCCAGCAGTTTGAGGTTCCAAATCCGGGGACAGGGGACGAACACTGAAGCTTTCTTT.

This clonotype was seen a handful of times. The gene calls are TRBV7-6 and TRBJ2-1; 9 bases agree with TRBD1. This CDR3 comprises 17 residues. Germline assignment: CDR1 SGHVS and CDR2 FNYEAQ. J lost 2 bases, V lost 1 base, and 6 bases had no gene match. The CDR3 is CASSLDRRTGAYNEQFF. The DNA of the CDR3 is TGTGCCAGCAGCTTAGATCGTAGGACAGGGGCCTACAATGAGCAGTTCTTC.

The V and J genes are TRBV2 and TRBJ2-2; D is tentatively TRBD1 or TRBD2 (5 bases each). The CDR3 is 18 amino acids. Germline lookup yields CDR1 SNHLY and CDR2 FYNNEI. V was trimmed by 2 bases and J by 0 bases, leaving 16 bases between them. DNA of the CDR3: TGTGCCAGCAGTGAATGGCCAGGGAGATCCGCGAACACCGGGGAGCTGTTTTTT. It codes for CASSEWPGRSANTGELFF.

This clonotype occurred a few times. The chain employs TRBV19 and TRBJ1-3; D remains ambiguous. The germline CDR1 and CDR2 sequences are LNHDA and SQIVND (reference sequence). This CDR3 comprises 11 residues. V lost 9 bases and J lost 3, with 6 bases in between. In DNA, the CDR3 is TGTGCCAGCACGGATGGAAACACCATATATTTT. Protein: CASTDGNTIYF.

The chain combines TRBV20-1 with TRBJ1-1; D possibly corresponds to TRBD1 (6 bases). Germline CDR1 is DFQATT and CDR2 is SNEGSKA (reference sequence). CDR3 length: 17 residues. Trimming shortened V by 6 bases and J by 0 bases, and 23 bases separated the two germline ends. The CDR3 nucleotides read TGCAGTGCCCCGTACAGGGTCGCCAGGGAGATGAACACTGAAGCTTTCTTT. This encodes CSAPYRVAREMNTEAFF.

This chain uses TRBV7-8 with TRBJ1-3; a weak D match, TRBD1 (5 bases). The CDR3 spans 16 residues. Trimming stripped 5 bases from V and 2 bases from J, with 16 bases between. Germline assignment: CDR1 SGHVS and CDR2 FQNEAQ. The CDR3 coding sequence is TGTGCCAGCAGCCCCAAAATCTCGGGGGCTGGAAACACCATATATTTT. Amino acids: CASSPKISGAGNTIYF.

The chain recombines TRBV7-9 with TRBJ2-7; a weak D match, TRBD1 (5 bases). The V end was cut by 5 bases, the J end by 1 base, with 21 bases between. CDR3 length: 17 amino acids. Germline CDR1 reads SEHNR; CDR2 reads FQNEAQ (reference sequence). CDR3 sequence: CASSDMGRGAGSYEQYF. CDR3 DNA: TGTGCCAGCAGCGACATGGGTCGTGGGGCAGGGTCCTACGAGCAGTACTTC.

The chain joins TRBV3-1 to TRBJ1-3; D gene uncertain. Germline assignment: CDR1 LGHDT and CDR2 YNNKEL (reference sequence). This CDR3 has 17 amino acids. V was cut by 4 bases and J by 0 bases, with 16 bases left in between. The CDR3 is CASSPPPSGSSGNTIYF. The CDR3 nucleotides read TGTGCCAGCAGCCCCCCCCCGTCGGGGTCCTCTGGAAACACCATATATTTT.

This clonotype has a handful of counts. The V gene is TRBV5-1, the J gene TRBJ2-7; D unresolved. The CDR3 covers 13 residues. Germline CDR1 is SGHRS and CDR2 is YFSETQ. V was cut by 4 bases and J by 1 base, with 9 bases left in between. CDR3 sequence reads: CASSQGYSYEQYF. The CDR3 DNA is TGCGCCAGCAGCCAAGGATATTCCTACGAGCAGTACTTC.

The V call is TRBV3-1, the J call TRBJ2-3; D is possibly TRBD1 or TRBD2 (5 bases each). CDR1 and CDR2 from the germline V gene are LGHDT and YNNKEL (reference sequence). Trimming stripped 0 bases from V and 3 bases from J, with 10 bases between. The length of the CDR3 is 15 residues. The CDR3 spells CASSQEPRETDTQYF. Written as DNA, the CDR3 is TGTGCCAGCAGCCAAGAGCCCAGGGAGACAGATACGCAGTATTTT.

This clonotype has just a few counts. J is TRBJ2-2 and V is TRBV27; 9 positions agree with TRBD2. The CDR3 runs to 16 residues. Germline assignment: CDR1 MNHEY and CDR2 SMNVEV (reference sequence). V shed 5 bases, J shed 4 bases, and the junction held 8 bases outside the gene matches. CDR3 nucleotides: TGTGCCAGCAGTGGGGAGCGGGAGGTCGGCACCGGGGAGCTGTTTTTT. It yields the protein CASSGEREVGTGELFF.

The CDR3 region has the DNA TGTGCCAGCAGCTTAGCCCTGGGACAGGGCAATGAGCAGTTCTTC. Protein sequence: CASSLALGQGNEQFF. The rearrangement joins TRBV7-9 to TRBJ2-1; 9 bases map to TRBD1. Germline lookup yields CDR1 SEHNR and CDR2 FQNEAQ (reference sequence). With V trimmed by 0 bases and J by 6 bases, 3 bases remained unmatched. CDR3 size: 15 residues.

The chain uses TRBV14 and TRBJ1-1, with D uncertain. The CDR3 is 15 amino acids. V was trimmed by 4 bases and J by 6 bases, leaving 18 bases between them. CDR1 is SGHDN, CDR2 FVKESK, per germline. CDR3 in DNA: TGTGCCAGCAGCCCAGAAAGGCTCCCGACGGCTGAAGCTTTCTTT. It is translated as CASSPERLPTAEAFF.

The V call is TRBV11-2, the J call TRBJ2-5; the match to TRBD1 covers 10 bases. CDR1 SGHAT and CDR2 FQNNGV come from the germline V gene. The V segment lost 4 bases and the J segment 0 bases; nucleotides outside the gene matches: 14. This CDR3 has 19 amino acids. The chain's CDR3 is CASSSTLRDRGPYQETQYF. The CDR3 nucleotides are TGTGCCAGCAGCTCTACTCTCCGGGACAGGGGACCTTACCAAGAGACCCAGTACTTC. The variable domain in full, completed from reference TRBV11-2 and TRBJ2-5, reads EAGVAQSPRYKIIEKRQSVAFWCNPISGHATLYWYQQILGQGPKLLIQFQNNGVVDDSQLPKDRFSAERLKGVDSTLKIQPAKLEDSAVYLCASSSTLRDRGPYQETQYFGPGTRLLVL.

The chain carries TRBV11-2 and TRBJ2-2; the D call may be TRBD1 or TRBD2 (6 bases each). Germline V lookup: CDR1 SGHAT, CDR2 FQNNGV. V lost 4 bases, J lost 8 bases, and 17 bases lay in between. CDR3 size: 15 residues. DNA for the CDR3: TGTGCCAGCAGCTGGAGGGCAGGGGCGCCGGGGGAGCTGTTTTTT. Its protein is CASSWRAGAPGELFF.

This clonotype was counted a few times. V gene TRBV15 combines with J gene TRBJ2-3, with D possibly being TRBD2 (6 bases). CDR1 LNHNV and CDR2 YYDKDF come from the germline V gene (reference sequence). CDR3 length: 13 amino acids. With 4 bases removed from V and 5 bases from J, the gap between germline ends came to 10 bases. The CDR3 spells CATSNGGVDTQYF. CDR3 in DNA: TGTGCCACCAGCAATGGAGGGGTAGATACGCAGTATTTT.